The 9 T cell receptor beta chains below come from one sample, sequenced in a study of immune characterization of retroperitoneal liposarcoma (dated 2019 in TCRdb). The library came from PCR. Data came from a NextSeq 500. Clones were called with MiXCR by TCRdb after fastp trimmed the public reads at Q25, and only in-frame beta chains were retained. Rows are combined by CDR3 protein, so each entry shows the most common genes and DNA. The sample table shows some 4,700 distinct CDR3 sequences, and about a third are seen once. The ten largest make up about 31% of the sample. Input material: tumor tissue. The receptors were gathered from a male donor with retroperitoneal liposarcoma.

This clonotype was seen only a few times. CDR3 amino acids: CASSPLSGRAGDTQYF. The CDR3 DNA follows: TGCGCCAGCAGCCCTCTGAGCGGGAGGGCGGGAGATACGCAGTATTTT. The chain links TRBV4-1 to TRBJ2-3; TRBD2 matches at 10 bases. This CDR3 spans 16 amino acids. The junction had 9 bases not matched to a gene; V was cut back by 4 bases and J by 5 bases. In germline, CDR1 is MGHRA, CDR2 YSYEKL.

The table lists this clonotype with a few counts. The chain recombines TRBV6-1 with TRBJ2-1; D perhaps matches TRBD2 (6 bases). In germline, CDR1 is MNHNS, CDR2 SASEGT. This CDR3 contains 16 residues. V dropped 6 bases and J dropped 2 bases, with 17 bases sitting between them. This CDR3 is CASSPLIGSPYNEQFF. In DNA, the CDR3 is TGTGCCAGCAGCCCTCTCATCGGGAGCCCCTACAATGAGCAGTTCTTC.

The table lists this clonotype with a few counts. The chain links TRBV12-5 to TRBJ1-1, with 7 bases fitting TRBD1. Germline assignment: CDR1 LGHNT and CDR2 FRNRAP. With V trimmed by 0 bases and J by 0 bases, 7 bases remained unmatched. The CDR3 covers 17 residues. This chain's CDR3 is CASGLVLGQIMNTEAFF. CDR3 sequence (DNA): TGTGCTAGTGGTTTGGTTTTGGGACAGATCATGAACACTGAAGCTTTCTTT.

The CDR3 protein is CASSQDWGQGEETQYF. The DNA for the CDR3 is TGCGCCAGCAGCCAAGATTGGGGACAGGGGGAAGAGACCCAGTACTTC. The J gene is TRBJ2-1, the V gene TRBV4-3; 11 nucleotides match TRBD1. The DNA matches TRBJ2-5 better at its end, which makes the J call doubtful. This CDR3 comprises 16 residues. Germline loops: CDR1 LGHNA, CDR2 YSLEER.

The sample holds a few counts of this clonotype. The chain employs TRBV4-1 and TRBJ2-5, with 7 bases aligning to TRBD1. J was trimmed by 11 bases and V by 1 base; bases with no gene match: 10. The CDR3 is 14 amino acids. CDR1 and CDR2 from the germline V gene are MGHRA and YSYEKL. In DNA form, the CDR3 reads TGCGCCAGCAGCCAAGTACGACAGGGCAATGAGCAGTACTTC. Protein sequence: CASSQVRQGNEQYF.

This clonotype was seen repeatedly, ten times or more. J is TRBJ2-7 and V is TRBV6-1; TRBD2 matches at 8 bases. Germline CDR1 reads MNHNS; CDR2 reads SASEGT. V gave up 7 bases and J gave up 2 bases; unmatched junction bases: 7. The CDR3 runs to 14 residues. The DNA of the CDR3 is TGTGCCAGCACGGGGGGGGGGGGACCCTACGAGCAGTACTTC. It is translated as CASTGGGGPYEQYF.

This clonotype was observed a handful of times. The J gene is TRBJ2-3, the V gene TRBV12-3 or TRBV12-4; D is ambiguous. V gave up 5 bases and J gave up 0 bases, with 9 bases separating them. This CDR3 is 14 amino acids long. CDR3 in DNA: TGTGCCAGCAGTATTAGTCCTAGCACAGATACGCAGTATTTT. It yields the protein CASSISPSTDTQYF.

The V and J genes are TRBV7-6 and TRBJ2-1; 11 nucleotides match TRBD2. The better agreement between TRBJ2-7 and the DNA end casts doubt on the J call. The CDR3 loop spans 18 amino acids. Germline values: CDR1 SGHVS, CDR2 FNYEAQ. CDR3 DNA: TGTGCCAGCAGCTTAGTGGGACTAGCGGATAGCTCCTACAATGAGCAGTACTTC. Translation: CASSLVGLADSSYNEQYF.

This clonotype was found many times. This chain uses TRBV5-1 with TRBJ2-2; no definite D call. This CDR3 contains 12 residues. Germline CDR1 reads SGHRS; CDR2 reads YFSETQ. V gave up 1 base and J gave up 7 bases, with 5 bases separating them. The CDR3 here is CASSLTNGELFF. The CDR3 DNA reads as TGCGCCAGCAGCTTGACTAACGGGGAGCTGTTTTTT.